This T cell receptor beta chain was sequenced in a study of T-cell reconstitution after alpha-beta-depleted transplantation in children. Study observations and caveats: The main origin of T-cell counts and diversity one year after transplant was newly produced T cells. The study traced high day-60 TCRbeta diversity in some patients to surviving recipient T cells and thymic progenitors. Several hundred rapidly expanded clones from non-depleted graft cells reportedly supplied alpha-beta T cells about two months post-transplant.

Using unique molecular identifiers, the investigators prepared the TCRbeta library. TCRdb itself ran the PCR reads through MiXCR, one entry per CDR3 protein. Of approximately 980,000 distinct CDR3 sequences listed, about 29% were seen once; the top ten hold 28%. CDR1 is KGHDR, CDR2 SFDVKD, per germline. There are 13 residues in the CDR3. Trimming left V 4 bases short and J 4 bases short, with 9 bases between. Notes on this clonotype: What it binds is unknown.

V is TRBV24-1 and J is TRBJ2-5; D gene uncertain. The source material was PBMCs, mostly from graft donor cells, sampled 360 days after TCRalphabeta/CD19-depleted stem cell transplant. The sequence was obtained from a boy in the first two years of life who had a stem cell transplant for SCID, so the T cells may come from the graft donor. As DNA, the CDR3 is TGTGCCACCAGTGAAGACGGACCAGAGACCCAGTACTTC. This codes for CATSEDGPETQYF.